This T cell receptor beta chain emerged from a study of graft-versus-host responses after intestinal transplantation. Whole-study context: Anti-thymocyte globulin induction, then tacrolimus and steroids for around three years, went to all recipients. Study-wide results and limits: The presence of high graft-versus-host to host-versus-graft clonal ratios in allografts characterized patients with graft-donor T cell macrochimerism.

Clones were read by immunoSEQ multiplex PCR, and TCRdb kept only the in-frame ones, dropping some. The sample contains 150,000 or so clones, around 90% of which appear only once. As to this clone: The target antigen is unknown. The identical CDR3 is also encoded by other nucleotide sequences in the sample.

Between the trimmed V and J ends, which lost 2 bases and 6 bases, there was a span of 8 bases. The germline gives CDR1 MDHEN, CDR2 SYDVKM. This CDR3 spans 13 amino acids. The source material was unstimulated CD4+ T cells sorted from spleen or lymph node cells, sampled before intestinal transplant. The V and J genes are TRBV28 and TRBJ1-5; tentatively, D is TRBD1 (5 bases). This receptor was obtained from a human donor who received an intestinal transplant. The DNA of the CDR3 is TGTGCCAGCAGTTTAACGGGGGGTCAGCCCCAGCATTTT. This translates into CASSLTGGQPQHF.